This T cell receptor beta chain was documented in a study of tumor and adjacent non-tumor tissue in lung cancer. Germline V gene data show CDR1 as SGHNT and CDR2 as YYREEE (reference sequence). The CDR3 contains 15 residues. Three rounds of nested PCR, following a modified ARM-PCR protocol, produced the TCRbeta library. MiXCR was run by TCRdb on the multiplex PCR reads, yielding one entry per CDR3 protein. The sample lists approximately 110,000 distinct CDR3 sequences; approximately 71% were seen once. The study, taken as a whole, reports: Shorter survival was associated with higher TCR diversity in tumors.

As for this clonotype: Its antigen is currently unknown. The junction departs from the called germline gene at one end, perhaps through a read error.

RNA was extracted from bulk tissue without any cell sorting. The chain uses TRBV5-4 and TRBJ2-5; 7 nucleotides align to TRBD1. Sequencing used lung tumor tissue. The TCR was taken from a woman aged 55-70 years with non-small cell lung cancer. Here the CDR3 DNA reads TGTGCCAGCAGCTTGGCCGGGGCAGGGGGAGAGACCCACTACTTC. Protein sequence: CASSLAGAGGETHYF.